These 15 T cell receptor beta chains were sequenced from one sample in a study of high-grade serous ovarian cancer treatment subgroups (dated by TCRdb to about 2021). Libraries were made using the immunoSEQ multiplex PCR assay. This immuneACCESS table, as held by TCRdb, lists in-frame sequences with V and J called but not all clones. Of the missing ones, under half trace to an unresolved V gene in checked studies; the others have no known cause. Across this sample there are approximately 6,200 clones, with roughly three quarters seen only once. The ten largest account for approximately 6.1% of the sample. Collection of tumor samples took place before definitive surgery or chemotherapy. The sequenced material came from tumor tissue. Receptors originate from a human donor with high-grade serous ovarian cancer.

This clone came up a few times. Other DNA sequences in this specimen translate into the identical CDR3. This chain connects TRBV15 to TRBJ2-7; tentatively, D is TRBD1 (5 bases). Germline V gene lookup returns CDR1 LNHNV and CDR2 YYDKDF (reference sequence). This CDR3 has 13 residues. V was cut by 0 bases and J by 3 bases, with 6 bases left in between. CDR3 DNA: TGTGCCACCAGCAGAGAGCAGGGCTACGAGCAGTACTTC. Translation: CATSREQGYEQYF.

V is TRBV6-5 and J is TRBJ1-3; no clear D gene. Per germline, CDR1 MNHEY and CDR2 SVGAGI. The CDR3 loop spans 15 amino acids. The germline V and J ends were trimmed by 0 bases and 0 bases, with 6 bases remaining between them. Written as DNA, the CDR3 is TGTGCCAGCAGTTACTCTGAGGGCTCTGGAAACACCATATATTTT. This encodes CASSYSEGSGNTIYF.

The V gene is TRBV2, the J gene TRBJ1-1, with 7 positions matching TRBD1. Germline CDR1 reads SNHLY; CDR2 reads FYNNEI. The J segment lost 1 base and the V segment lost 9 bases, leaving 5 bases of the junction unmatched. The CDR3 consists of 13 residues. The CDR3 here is CASIRGQNTEAFF. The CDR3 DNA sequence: TGTGCCAGTATAAGGGGGCAGAACACTGAAGCTTTCTTT.

The CDR3: CASSLLAGETQYF. CDR3 nucleotide sequence: TGCGCCAGCAGCTTGCTGGCGGGGGAGACCCAGTACTTC. V gene TRBV5-1 combines with J gene TRBJ2-5; possibly TRBD2 for D (6 bases). Trimming left V 1 base short and J 5 bases short, with 9 bases between. Germline V gene lookup returns CDR1 SGHRS and CDR2 YFSETQ. The CDR3 covers 13 residues. The full variable domain, with the rest looked up from reference TRBV5-1 and TRBJ2-5, is KAGVTQTPRYLIKTRGQQVTLSCSPISGHRSVSWYQQTPGQGLQFLFEYFSETQRNKGNFPGRFSGRQFSNSRSEMNVSTLELGDSALYLCASSLLAGETQYFGPGTRLLVL.

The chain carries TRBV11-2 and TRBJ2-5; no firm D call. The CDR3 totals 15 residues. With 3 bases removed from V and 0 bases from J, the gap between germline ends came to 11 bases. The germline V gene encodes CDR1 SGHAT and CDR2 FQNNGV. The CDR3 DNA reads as TGTGCCAGCAGCTTCTGGGCAGCGAACCAAGAGACCCAGTACTTC. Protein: CASSFWAANQETQYF.

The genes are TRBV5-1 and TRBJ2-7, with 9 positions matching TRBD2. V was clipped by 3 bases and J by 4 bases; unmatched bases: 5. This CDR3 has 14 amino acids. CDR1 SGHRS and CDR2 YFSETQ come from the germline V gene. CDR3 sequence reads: CASSSRTSAYEQYF. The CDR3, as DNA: TGCGCCAGCAGCTCGAGGACTAGCGCGTACGAGCAGTACTTC.

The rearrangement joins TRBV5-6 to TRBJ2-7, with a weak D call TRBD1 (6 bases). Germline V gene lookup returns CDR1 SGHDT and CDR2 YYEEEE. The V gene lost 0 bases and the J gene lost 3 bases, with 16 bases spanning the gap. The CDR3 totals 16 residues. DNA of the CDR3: TGTGCCAGCAGCTTGGCGGCAGGGGTAACTGACTACGAGCAGTACTTC. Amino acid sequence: CASSLAAGVTDYEQYF.

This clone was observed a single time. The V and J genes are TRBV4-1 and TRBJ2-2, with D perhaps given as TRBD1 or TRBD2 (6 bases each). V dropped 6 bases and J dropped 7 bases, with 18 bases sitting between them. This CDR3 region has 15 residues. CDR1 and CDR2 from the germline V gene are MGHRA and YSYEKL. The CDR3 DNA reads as TGCGCCAGCAGGAGAGGGGGGTTGTATGGCGGGGAGCTGTTTTTT. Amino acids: CASRRGGLYGGELFF.

DNA of the CDR3: TGTGCTAGTGGTCGGGACAGGGGGCCGTACAATGAGCAGTTCTTC. Translated: CASGRDRGPYNEQFF. The chain joins TRBV12-5 to TRBJ2-1; 12 bases line up with TRBD1. The length of the CDR3 is 15 residues. The V and J ends lost 5 bases and 4 bases, in that order; junction bases with no gene match: 3. The germline V gene encodes CDR1 LGHNT and CDR2 FRNRAP.

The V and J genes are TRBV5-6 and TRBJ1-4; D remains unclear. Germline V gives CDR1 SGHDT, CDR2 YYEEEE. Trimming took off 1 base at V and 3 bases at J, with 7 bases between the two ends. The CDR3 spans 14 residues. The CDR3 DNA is TGTGCCAGCAGCTTGTTAAGGGCTAATGAAAAACTGTTTTTT. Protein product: CASSLLRANEKLFF. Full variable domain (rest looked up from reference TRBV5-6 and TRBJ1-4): DAGVTQSPTHLIKTRGQQVTLRCSPKSGHDTVSWYQQALGQGPQFIFQYYEEEERQRGNFPDRFSGHQFPNYSSELNVNALLLGDSALYLCASSLLRANEKLFFGSGTQLSVL.

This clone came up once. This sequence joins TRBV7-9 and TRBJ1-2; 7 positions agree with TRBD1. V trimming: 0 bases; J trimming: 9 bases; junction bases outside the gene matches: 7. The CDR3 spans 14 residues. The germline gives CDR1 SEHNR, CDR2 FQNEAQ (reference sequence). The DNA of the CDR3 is TGTGCCAGCAGCTTAGCGATACAGGGGAATAGCTACACCTTC. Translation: CASSLAIQGNSYTF.

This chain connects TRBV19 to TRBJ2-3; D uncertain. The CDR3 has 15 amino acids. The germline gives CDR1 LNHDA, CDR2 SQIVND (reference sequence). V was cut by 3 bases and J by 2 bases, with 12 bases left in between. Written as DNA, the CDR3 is TGTGCCAGTAGTATTTGGGCAGGTTCCACAGATACGCAGTATTTT. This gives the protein CASSIWAGSTDTQYF.

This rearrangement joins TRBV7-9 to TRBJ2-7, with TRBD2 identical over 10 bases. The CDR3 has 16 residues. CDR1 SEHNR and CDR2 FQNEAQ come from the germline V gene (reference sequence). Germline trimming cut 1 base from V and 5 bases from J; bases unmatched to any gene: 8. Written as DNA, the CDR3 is TGTGCCAGCAGCTTAGGACTAGCGGGTACACACAACGAGCAGTACTTC. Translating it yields CASSLGLAGTHNEQYF.

The CDR3 protein is CASSIRQGSGEAFF. The CDR3 DNA sequence: TGTGCCAGTAGTATCAGGCAGGGATCAGGTGAAGCTTTCTTT. The V gene is TRBV19, the J gene TRBJ1-1; a possible D gene is TRBD1 (5 bases). The CDR3 has 14 amino acids. Germline assignment: CDR1 LNHDA and CDR2 SQIVND (reference sequence). Deletions cut 3 bases from V and 7 bases from J, with 15 bases between.

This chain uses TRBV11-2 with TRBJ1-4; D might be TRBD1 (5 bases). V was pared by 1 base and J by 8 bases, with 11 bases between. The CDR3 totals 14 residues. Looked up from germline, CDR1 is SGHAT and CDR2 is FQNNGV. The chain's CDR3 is CASSLGGVGEKLFF. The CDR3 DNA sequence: TGTGCCAGCAGCTTAGGAGGGGTGGGAGAAAAACTGTTTTTT.